The present T cell receptor (beta chain) was sequenced within a study of blood T cell repertoires in COVID-19 (dated by TCRdb to between 2020 and 2021). Background for the entire study: The collaborator samples originated in the United States, Italy and Spain and spanned the acute and convalescent phases of COVID-19. The samples were drawn from two sources: the first 160 participants of the ongoing ImmuneRACE study, and 1,254 subjects contributed by 6 global collaborators. A freely available public database, intended as a resource for researchers studying the immune response to SARS-CoV-2, is where the repertoires were released. Where available, HLA class I and class II types were obtained from metadata supplied by the sample provider rather than from assay-based typing. Nearly every sample came with metadata listing a de-identified subject ID, COVID-19 status, age in years and sex. Subjects who had been exposed to COVID-19, were actively infected with it, or had recovered from it provided the deeply sampled blood TCRbeta repertoires that made up the dataset. The prospective study material was composed of cDNA or gDNA derived from T cells, B-cell-depleted T cells, or PBMCs. The paper's findings and limits, for the study overall: The amount of clinical and demographic metadata varied by source and participant and was provided uncurated.

A remark on this clone: This receptor's antigen is unknown. Base qualities are missing; no much larger clone stands one base away.

V is reduced by 3 bases and J by 4 bases, leaving a spacing of 9 bases between them. The CDR3 runs 13 amino acids, cysteine and phenylalanine included. Only the CDR3 region is kept as DNA, spanning 39 bases read in frame from base 1. The immunoSEQ Assay, a bias-controlled multiplex PCR, was used to amplify TCRbeta CDR3 regions from genomic DNA. On the study's bioinformatics: The number of nucleated cells in each sample was estimated from the amplification of reference gene primers within the assay. To quantify the absolute abundance of each unique TCRbeta CDR3 rearrangement, sequence reads were collapsed and filtered. For each sample, productive Simpson clonality was calculated by taking the square root of Simpson's diversity index across productive rearrangements. TCRdb obtained this table from immuneACCESS and retained in-frame rearrangements with V and J assigned. These tables miss some clones; where compared with another copy, unresolved V genes account for less than half of the shortfall, and the remainder is unexplained. Clone size and V and J calls were adopted from that table, with D and trimming inferred from the DNA. The sample profile shows some 170,000 clones; 75% to 85% of them were found once. The ten largest clones add up to about a tenth of the sample.

The collaborating institutions used their own protocols to collect whole blood in K2EDTA tubes. For TCRbeta analysis, collaborators shipped samples in one of three forms: frozen whole blood, isolated PBMCs, or DNA extracted from either of those sample types. Recombination connected TRBV12-3 or TRBV12-4 to TRBJ1-1; the best D guess is TRBD1, with 6 bases matching. The origin of this receptor is a human donor in a cohort sampled during active COVID-19. The sequencing sample was made of peripheral blood. The CDR3 region reads CASSLGALTEAFF. In nucleotide form, the sequence is TGTGCCAGCAGTTTGGGGGCCCTCACTGAAGCTTTCTTT.